The rows below give T cell receptor beta chains drawn from one sample of a study of blood T cell repertoires in COVID-19. Generated by immunoSEQ multiplex PCR, the TCRdb table keeps only in-frame clones and is missing some. The data hold some 220,000 clones, with around four fifths observed a single time. The sequencing input was peripheral blood. These receptors were collected from a woman older than 75 with active or convalescent COVID-19. The CDR3 runs from the conserved cysteine through the conserved F or W. A D gene is named only where the DNA matches it firmly. Size tells how often a clone was seen (once, few, many) or the class of an expanded clone, and some rows leave it out.

v_call	clone_size	j_call	d_call	cdr3_nt	cdr3_aa
TRBV5-1	once	TRBJ2-1	-	TGCGCCAGCAGCTCGACTAGGAATGAGCAGTTCTTC	CASSSTRNEQFF
TRBV5-1	-	TRBJ2-1	TRBD2	TGCGCCAGCAGCTTACCGGGACTAGCGGGGGCAAGCTCCTACAATGAGCAGTTCTTC	CASSLPGLAGASSYNEQFF
TRBV6-2/TRBV6-3	-	TRBJ2-3	-	TGTGCCAGCAGTTACTTCACAGGACGCACAGATACGCAGTATTTT	CASSYFTGRTDTQYF
TRBV4-3	once	TRBJ2-7	TRBD2	TGCGCCAGCAGCCAAGATGGGGGGGAAAGCTCCTACGAGCAGTACTTC	CASSQDGGESSYEQYF
TRBV7-2	-	TRBJ1-1	TRBD1	TGTGCCAGCAGCTTGCCGGACAGGGGTAGGACTGAAGCTTTCTTT	CASSLPDRGRTEAFF
TRBV3-1/TRBV3-2	-	TRBJ2-3	-	TGTGCCAGCAGCCAAGGTTCCGCAGGGCGAGTTCTCCCAGATACGCAGTATTTT	CASSQGSAGRVLPDTQYF
TRBV28	-	TRBJ1-6	TRBD1	TGTGCCAGCAGTTCACCGGGACAGGGCCCTCCAAATTCACCCCTCCACTTT	CASSSPGQGPPNSPLHF
TRBV4-1	-	TRBJ2-7	TRBD2	TGCGCCAGCAGCCAAACAAGCGGGGCGGTCTCCTACGAGCAGTACTTC	CASSQTSGAVSYEQYF
TRBV10-3	-	TRBJ2-1	TRBD1	TGTGCCATCAGTAACCTACAGGGGGCGGACAATGAGCAGTTCTTC	CAISNLQGADNEQFF
TRBV10-3	-	TRBJ2-7	TRBD1	TGTGCCATCAGTGACCAGGACAGGGAACCGTACTTC	CAISDQDREPYF
TRBV5-1	-	TRBJ2-5	-	TGCGCCAGCAGCTTGGGGCTAGCGCAAGAGACCCAGTACTTC	CASSLGLAQETQYF
TRBV7-2	-	TRBJ1-2	TRBD1	TGTGCCAGCAGCATTCAAGGACAGGGCGCTAGCAGCTACACCTTC	CASSIQGQGASSYTF
TRBV7-7	-	TRBJ2-2	-	TGTGCCAGCAGCTCCTACACCGGGGAGCTGTTTTTT	CASSSYTGELFF
TRBV27	-	TRBJ1-2	TRBD1	TGTGCCAGCAGGCGGACCGGGACAGGGCAAATTGGCTACACCTTC	CASRRTGTGQIGYTF
TRBV10-3	-	TRBJ2-7	TRBD1	TGTGCCATCAGTGACGTTAGGACAGGGGTTTCCTACGAGCAGTACTTC	CAISDVRTGVSYEQYF
TRBV11-2	few	TRBJ2-7	TRBD1	TGTGCCAGCAGCTTAGATTACAGGGGGCCCTACGAGCAGTACTTC	CASSLDYRGPYEQYF
TRBV3-1/TRBV3-2	once	TRBJ1-6	-	TGTGCCAGCAGCCAAAGTTACGGGACACATTCACCCCTCCACTTT	CASSQSYGTHSPLHF
TRBV19	few	TRBJ2-1	TRBD1	TGTGCCACGGGGACAGGAGGATACAATGAGCAGTTCTTC	CATGTGGYNEQFF
TRBV5-5	-	TRBJ1-1	TRBD1	TGTGCCAGCAGCTTTCAGGGGGCCACTGAAGCTTTCTTT	CASSFQGATEAFF
TRBV28	-	TRBJ1-3	TRBD1	TGTGCCAGCAGTTTGTGGGACAGCGGAAACACCATATATTTT	CASSLWDSGNTIYF
TRBV11-2	few	TRBJ2-7	-	TGTGCCAGCAGCTTAGGGAGCAGCTACGAGCAGTACTTC	CASSLGSSYEQYF
TRBV7-2	-	TRBJ1-2	TRBD1	TGTGCCAGCAGCTCTAGCGGGACAGACCCCCTCATCACCACCTTC	CASSSSGTDPLITTF
TRBV15	-	TRBJ2-5	TRBD1	TGTGCCACCAGCAACCGGGACAGGGGGCTATGGGAGACCCAGTACTTC	CATSNRDRGLWETQYF
TRBV28	-	TRBJ2-3	TRBD2	TGTGCCAGCAGTCCGGCGTCGGTAGCGGGGGGAGGAACAGATACGCAGTATTTT	CASSPASVAGGGTDTQYF
TRBV10-2	-	TRBJ2-3	TRBD2	TGCGCCAGCAGTCCGGGGGGTAGCACAGATACGCAGTATTTT	CASSPGGSTDTQYF
TRBV7-9	-	TRBJ2-3	-	TGTGCCAGCAGCTTAGCGGGCAAGGAGGCAGATACGCAGTATTTT	CASSLAGKEADTQYF
TRBV5-4	-	TRBJ2-5	-	TGTGCCAGCAGCCCTAGACAGGACCAAGAGACCCAGTACTTC	CASSPRQDQETQYF
TRBV7-9	-	TRBJ2-1	TRBD2	TGTGCCAGCAGCTTAGTGTATCGACTAGCGGTCGTCAATGAGCAGTTCTTC	CASSLVYRLAVVNEQFF
TRBV27	-	TRBJ2-7	-	TGTGCCAGCAGTTTCGGCAGGCCCGAACTCTACGAGCAGTACTTC	CASSFGRPELYEQYF
TRBV28	-	TRBJ2-7	TRBD2	TGTGCCAGCACCCTCGGGGGGGGCGCCCCCTACGAGCAGTACTTC	CASTLGGGAPYEQYF
TRBV15	-	TRBJ1-1	-	TGTGCCACCAGCAGAGAAATCTCTGAAGCTTTCTTT	CATSREISEAFF
TRBV6-2/TRBV6-3	-	TRBJ1-5	-	TGTGCCAGCAGTCTACAGGGTGGCAGCAATCAGCCCCAGCATTTT	CASSLQGGSNQPQHF
TRBV19	-	TRBJ2-7	TRBD1	TGTGCCAGTAGTATATCGACAGGGGGCGAGCAGTACTTC	CASSISTGGEQYF
TRBV7-8	few	TRBJ1-2	-	TGTGCCAGCAGCTTTCTCCCGGGGACTTTGGTTCGCTACACCTTC	CASSFLPGTLVRYTF